The rows below give T cell receptor beta chains drawn from one sample of a study of blood T cells in healthy people across ages. TCRdb itself ran the 5' RACE reads through MiXCR, one entry per CDR3 protein. Seen here are about 800,000 distinct CDR3 sequences, around 25% observed once, and the top ten hold approximately 4%. These data were likewise used in another study, on T cells of mothers and their children.

Sequencing was carried out using blood. The source is a boy aged 5-17 years in good health. Both conserved end residues are part of each CDR3. Fields, in order: D gene, J gene, clone size, V gene, CDR3 DNA, CDR3 protein. The D gene is left open where the match is weak. The size of a clone is reported for some rows only, either as once, few or many, or as a class for expanded clones.

. | TRBJ1-4 | few | TRBV7-4 | TGTGCCAGCAGCCCCCGTTTCACAGTAAGAGCAACTAATGAAAAACTGTTTTTT | CASSPRFTVRATNEKLFF
TRBD2 | TRBJ2-1 | . | TRBV4-3 | TGCGCCAGCAGCCAAGATCGGGGCGGGGGGCCCTACAATGAGCAGTTCTTC | CASSQDRGGGPYNEQFF
TRBD1 | TRBJ2-5 | . | TRBV20-1 | TGCAGTGCCTGGACAGGACAAGAGACCCAGTACTTC | CSAWTGQETQYF
. | TRBJ1-2 | . | TRBV7-2 | TGTGCCAGCAGCCCGGACCCAGCTAACTATGGCTACACCTTC | CASSPDPANYGYTF
TRBD1 | TRBJ1-3 | few | TRBV6-5 | TGTGCCAGCAGTTACTCGAGGGGACAGGGGAGCTCTGGAAACACCATATATTTT | CASSYSRGQGSSGNTIYF
. | TRBJ2-7 | . | TRBV29-1 | TGCAGCGTTGAAGATACCGAGGGGGGGAACGAGCAGTACTTC | CSVEDTEGGNEQYF
TRBD1 | TRBJ1-1 | . | TRBV7-9 | TGTGCCAGCAGCTTAGAGACAGGGGGCGAGAACACTGAAGCTTTCTTT | CASSLETGGENTEAFF
TRBD2 | TRBJ2-5 | few | TRBV6-2/TRBV6-3 | TGTGCCAGCGATCCTAGCGGGAGGGCCGAAAAGACCCAGTACTTC | CASDPSGRAEKTQYF
. | TRBJ2-1 | once | TRBV12-5 | TGTGCTAGTGGATATAGCAGTGAGCAGTTCTTC | CASGYSSEQFF
. | TRBJ2-1 | . | TRBV6-5 | TGTGCCAGCAGTTACGGTCGAGGTAGCTACAATGAGCAGTTCTTC | CASSYGRGSYNEQFF
. | TRBJ1-2 | . | TRBV6-5 | TGTGCCAGCAGTTACACGAACAACGGCGGCTACACCTTC | CASSYTNNGGYTF
. | TRBJ2-6 | . | TRBV12-3/TRBV12-4 | TGTGCCAGCAGTATGACCGGTGCGGGTGGGGCCAACGTCCTGACTTTC | CASSMTGAGGANVLTF
. | TRBJ2-2 | few | TRBV7-3 | TGTGCCAGCAGTCACGACCCGGGGGCAGGCACCGGGGAGCTGTTTTTT | CASSHDPGAGTGELFF
. | TRBJ2-2 | few | TRBV5-1 | TGCGCCAGCAGGAGGGGCTACGAGAACACCGGGGAGCTGTTTTTT | CASRRGYENTGELFF
. | TRBJ2-7 | few | TRBV7-6 | TGTGCCAGCAGCCCCCGTAGGGTATGCGAGCAGTACTTC | CASSPRRVCEQYF
. | TRBJ2-1 | few | TRBV4-3 | TGCGCCAGCAGCCAAGAGGAAGGGAGCTACAATGAGCAGTTCTTC | CASSQEEGSYNEQFF
. | TRBJ2-2 | . | TRBV28 | TGTGCCAGCAGGGGGACGAGGTCCTACCTGTTTTTT | CASRGTRSYLFF
. | TRBJ1-5 | few | TRBV6-2/TRBV6-3 | TGTGCCAGCAGACAGGACAGCTTCAATCAGCCCCAGCATTTT | CASRQDSFNQPQHF
TRBD1 | TRBJ2-5 | . | TRBV27 | TGTGCCAGCAGTGACCGGGACAGGCCCATCGAGACCCAGTACTTC | CASSDRDRPIETQYF
. | TRBJ2-2 | few | TRBV15 | TGTGCCACCAGCAGAGATTGGGGAGTCGGGGAGCTGTTTTTT | CATSRDWGVGELFF
. | TRBJ1-3 | . | TRBV4-1 | TGCGCCAGCAGCCAAGATCCCGGACGGGTGACTGGAAACACCATATATTTT | CASSQDPGRVTGNTIYF
. | TRBJ2-5 | few | TRBV12-3/TRBV12-4 | TGTGCCAGCAGTTCGCCCGGACGGGGGGCGTATGAGCGGTACTTC | CASSSPGRGAYERYF
. | TRBJ2-7 | . | TRBV11-2 | TGTGCCAGCAGCCACCGGACTTTAACGGGCGAGCAGTACTTC | CASSHRTLTGEQYF
. | TRBJ1-4 | . | TRBV7-9 | TGTGCCAGCAGCCTAGAGGTCCAAAAACTGTTTTTT | CASSLEVQKLFF
. | TRBJ2-2 | . | TRBV7-2 | TGTGCCAGCAGTTATATAAACACCGGGGAGCTGTTTTTT | CASSYINTGELFF
. | TRBJ1-1 | . | TRBV7-9 | TGTGCCAGCAGCTTAGGGGGGGGACCGGGTGAAGCTTTCTTT | CASSLGGGPGEAFF
TRBD1 | TRBJ2-5 | few | TRBV5-1 | TGCGCCAGCAGCTTGGGATCCAGGGGGATGGAGACCCAGTACTTC | CASSLGSRGMETQYF